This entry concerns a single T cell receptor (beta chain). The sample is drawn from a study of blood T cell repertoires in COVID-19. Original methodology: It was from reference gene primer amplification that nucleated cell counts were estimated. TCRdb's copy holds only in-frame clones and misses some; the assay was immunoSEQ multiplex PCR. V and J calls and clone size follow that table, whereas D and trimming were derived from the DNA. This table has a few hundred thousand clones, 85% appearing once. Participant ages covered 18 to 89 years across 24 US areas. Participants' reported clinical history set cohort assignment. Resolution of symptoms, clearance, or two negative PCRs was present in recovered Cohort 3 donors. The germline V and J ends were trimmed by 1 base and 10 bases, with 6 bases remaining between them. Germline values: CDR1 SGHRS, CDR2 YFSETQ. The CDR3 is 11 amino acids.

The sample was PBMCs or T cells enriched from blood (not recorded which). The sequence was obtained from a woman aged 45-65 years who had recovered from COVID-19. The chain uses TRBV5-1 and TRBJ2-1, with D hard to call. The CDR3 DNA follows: TGCGCCAGCAGCTTGTCGACAGAGCAGTTCTTC. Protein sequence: CASSLSTEQFF.